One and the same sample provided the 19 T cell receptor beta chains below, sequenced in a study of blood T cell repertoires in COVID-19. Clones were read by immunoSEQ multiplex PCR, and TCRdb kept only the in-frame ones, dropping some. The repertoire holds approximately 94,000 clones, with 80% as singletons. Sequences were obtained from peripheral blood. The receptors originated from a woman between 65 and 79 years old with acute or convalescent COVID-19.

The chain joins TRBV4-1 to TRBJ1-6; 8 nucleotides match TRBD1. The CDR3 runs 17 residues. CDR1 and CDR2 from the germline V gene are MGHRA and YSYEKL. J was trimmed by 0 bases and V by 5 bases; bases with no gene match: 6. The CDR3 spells CASSSQGDSSYNSPLHF. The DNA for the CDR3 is TGCGCCAGCAGCTCACAGGGGGATAGCTCCTATAATTCACCCCTCCACTTT.

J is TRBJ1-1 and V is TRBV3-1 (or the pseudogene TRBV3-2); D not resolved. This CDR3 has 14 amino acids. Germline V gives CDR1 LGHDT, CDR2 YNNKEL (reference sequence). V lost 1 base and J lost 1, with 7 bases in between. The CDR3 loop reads CASSQGIGNTEAFF. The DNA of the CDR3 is TGTGCCAGCAGCCAAGGTATCGGGAACACTGAAGCTTTCTTT.

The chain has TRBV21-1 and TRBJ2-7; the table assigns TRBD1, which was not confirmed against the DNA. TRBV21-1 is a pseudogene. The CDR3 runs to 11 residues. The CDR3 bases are TGTGCCGGGGACAGGGCCTACGAGCAGTACTTC. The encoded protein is CAGDRAYEQYF.

CDR3 in DNA: TGCGCCAGCAGCCAAGCAGGGGAGGGCTACGAGCAGTACTTC. It specifies CASSQAGEGYEQYF. The chain couples TRBV4-1 to TRBJ2-7; D is perhaps TRBD2 (7 bases). The CDR3 covers 14 residues. V was cut by 1 base and J by 3 bases, with 10 bases left in between. In germline, CDR1 is MGHRA, CDR2 YSYEKL.

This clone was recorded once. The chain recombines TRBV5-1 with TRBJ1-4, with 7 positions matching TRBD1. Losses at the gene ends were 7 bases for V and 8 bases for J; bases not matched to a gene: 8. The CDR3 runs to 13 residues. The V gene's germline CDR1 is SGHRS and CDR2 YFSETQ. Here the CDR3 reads CASAGTVGEKLFF. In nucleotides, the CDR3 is TGCGCCAGCGCCGGGACAGTAGGGGAAAAACTGTTTTTT.

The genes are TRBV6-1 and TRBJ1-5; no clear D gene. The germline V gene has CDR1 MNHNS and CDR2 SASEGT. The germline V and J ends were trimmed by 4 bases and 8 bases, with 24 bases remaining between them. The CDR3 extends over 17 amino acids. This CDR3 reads CASSAVSPTEDRKPQHF. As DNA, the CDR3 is TGTGCCAGCAGTGCCGTTTCTCCCACGGAGGATAGGAAGCCCCAGCATTTT.

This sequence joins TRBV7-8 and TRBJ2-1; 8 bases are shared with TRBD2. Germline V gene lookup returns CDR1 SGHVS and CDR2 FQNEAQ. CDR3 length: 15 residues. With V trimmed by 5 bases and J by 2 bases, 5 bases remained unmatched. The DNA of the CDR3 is TGTGCCAGCAGCCGACCAGCGGGGGCCTACAATGAGCAGTTCTTC. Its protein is CASSRPAGAYNEQFF. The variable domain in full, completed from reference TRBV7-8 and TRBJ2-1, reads GAGVSQSPRYKVAKRGQDVALRCDPISGHVSLFWYQQALGQGPEFLTYFQNEAQLDKSGLPSDRFFAERPEGSVSTLKIQRTQQEDSAVYLCASSRPAGAYNEQFFGPGTRLTVL.

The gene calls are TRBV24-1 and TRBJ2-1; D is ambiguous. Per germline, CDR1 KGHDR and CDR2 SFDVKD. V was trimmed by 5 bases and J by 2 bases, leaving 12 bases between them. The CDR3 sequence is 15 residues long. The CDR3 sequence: CATSGFGSTYNEQFF. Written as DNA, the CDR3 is TGTGCCACCAGTGGCTTCGGGTCCACCTACAATGAGCAGTTCTTC.

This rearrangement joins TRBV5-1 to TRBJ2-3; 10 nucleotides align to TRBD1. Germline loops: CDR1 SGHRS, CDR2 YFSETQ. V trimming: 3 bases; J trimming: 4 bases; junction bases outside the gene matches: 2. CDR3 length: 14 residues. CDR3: CASSSGTGADTQYF. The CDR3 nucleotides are TGCGCCAGCAGCTCCGGGACAGGGGCAGATACGCAGTATTTT.

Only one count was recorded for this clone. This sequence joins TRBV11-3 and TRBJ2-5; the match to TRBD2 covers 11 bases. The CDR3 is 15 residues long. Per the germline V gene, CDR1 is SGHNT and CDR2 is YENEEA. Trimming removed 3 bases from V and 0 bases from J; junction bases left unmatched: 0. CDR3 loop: CASSLGLADQETQYF. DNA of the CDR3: TGTGCCAGCAGCTTGGGACTAGCGGACCAAGAGACCCAGTACTTC.

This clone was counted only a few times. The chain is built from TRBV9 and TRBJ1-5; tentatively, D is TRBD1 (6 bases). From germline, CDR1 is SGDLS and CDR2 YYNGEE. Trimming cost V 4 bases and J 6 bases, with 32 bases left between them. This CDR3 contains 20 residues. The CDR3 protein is CASSQPWDIKEVKGSQPQHF. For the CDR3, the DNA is TGTGCCAGCAGCCAGCCTTGGGACATCAAGGAAGTTAAGGGCAGTCAGCCCCAGCATTTT.

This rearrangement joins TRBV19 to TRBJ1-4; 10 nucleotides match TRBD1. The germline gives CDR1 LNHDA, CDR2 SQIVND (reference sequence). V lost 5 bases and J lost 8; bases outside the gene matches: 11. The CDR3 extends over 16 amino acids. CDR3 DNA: TGTGCCAGTAGTGGGTCCAAGGGACAGGGGACCGAAAAACTGTTTTTT. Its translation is CASSGSKGQGTEKLFF.

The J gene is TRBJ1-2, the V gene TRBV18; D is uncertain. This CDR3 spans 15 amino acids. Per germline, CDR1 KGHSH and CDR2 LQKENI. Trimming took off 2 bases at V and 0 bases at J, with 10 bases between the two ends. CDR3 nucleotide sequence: TGTGCCAGCTCACCAGGAACCGGAGCTAACTATGGCTACACCTTC. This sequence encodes CASSPGTGANYGYTF. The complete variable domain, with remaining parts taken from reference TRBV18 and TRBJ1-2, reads NAGVMQNPRHLVRRRGQEARLRCSPMKGHSHVYWYRQLPEEGLKFMVYLQKENIIDESGMPKERFSAEFPKEGPSILRIQQVVRGDSAAYFCASSPGTGANYGYTFGSGTRLTVV.

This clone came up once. The CDR3 DNA reads as TGTGCCAGCAGCGGAGGGGACTCCCAAGCTTTCTTT. It codes for CASSGGDSQAFF. This chain uses TRBV3-1 (or the pseudogene TRBV3-2) with TRBJ1-1; possibly TRBD1 for D (5 bases). The CDR3 loop spans 12 amino acids. The V end was cut by 5 bases, the J end by 9 bases, with 13 bases between. CDR1 and CDR2 from the germline V gene are LGHDT and YNNKEL (reference sequence).

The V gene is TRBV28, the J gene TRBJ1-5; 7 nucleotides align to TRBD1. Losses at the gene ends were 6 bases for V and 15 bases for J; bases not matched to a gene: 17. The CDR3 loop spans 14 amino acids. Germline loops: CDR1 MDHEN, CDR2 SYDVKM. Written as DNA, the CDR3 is TGTGCCAGCAGCTTGCGAGGGGGCCCAGGTTCTTCGCATTTT. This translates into CASSLRGGPGSSHF.

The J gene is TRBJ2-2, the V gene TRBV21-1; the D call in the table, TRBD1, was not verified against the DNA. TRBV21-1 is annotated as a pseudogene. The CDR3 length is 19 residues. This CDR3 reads CASSINSGDRPKNTGELFF. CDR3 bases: TGTGCCAGCAGCATAAACAGTGGGGACAGGCCCAAGAACACCGGGGAGCTGTTTTTT.

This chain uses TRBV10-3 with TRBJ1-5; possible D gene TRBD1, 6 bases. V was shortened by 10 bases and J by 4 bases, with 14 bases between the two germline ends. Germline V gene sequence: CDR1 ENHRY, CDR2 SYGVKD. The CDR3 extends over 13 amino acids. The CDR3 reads CATRGQGNQPQHF. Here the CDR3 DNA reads TGTGCCACCCGGGGCCAGGGGAATCAGCCCCAGCATTTT.

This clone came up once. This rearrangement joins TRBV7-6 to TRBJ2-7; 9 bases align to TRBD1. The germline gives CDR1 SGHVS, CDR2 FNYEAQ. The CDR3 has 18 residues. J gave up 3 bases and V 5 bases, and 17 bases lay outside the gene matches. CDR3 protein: CASSPWPAGTGSYYEQYF. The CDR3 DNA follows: TGTGCCAGCAGCCCCTGGCCTGCCGGGACAGGGTCATACTACGAGCAGTACTTC.

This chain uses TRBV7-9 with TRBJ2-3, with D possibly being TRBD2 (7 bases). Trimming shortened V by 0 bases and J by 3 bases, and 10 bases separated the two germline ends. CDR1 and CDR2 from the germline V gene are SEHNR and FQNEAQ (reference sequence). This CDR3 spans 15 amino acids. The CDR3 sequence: CASSLAGGATDTQYF. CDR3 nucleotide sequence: TGTGCCAGCAGCTTAGCTGGGGGGGCGACAGATACGCAGTATTTT.